The 17 T cell receptor beta chains reported below all come from one sample, sequenced in a study of T cell responses to AZD1222 COVID-19 vaccine (dated by TCRdb to the early 2020s). Library preparation used the immunoSEQ multiplex PCR assay. The immuneACCESS repertoire file appears here via TCRdb, limited to in-frame rearrangements. These files lack a portion of the clones; in checked studies, under half of the deficit traces to unresolved V genes, and the cause of the others is not known. For this sample the table gives around 150,000 clones, of which roughly 92% were detected only once. Roughly 5.5% of the sample rests with the top ten. Sample time point, as interpreted from the label and publication: about 28 days (+/-7) after the second vaccine dose. Sample: peripheral blood, taken 28 days after the second AZD1222 dose. These receptors were collected from an adult who received the AZD1222 COVID-19 vaccine.

The V and J genes are TRBV5-1 and TRBJ1-1; TRBD1 matches at 7 bases. CDR1 is SGHRS and CDR2 is YFSETQ in the germline V gene. This CDR3 comprises 16 residues. The J segment lost 1 base and the V segment lost 3 bases, leaving 9 bases of the junction unmatched. CDR3 protein: CASSSPKDRPNTEAFF. CDR3 sequence (DNA): TGCGCCAGCAGCTCCCCCAAGGACAGGCCGAACACTGAAGCTTTCTTT. Using reference TRBV5-1 and TRBJ1-1 for the parts outside the CDR3, the full variable domain is KAGVTQTPRYLIKTRGQQVTLSCSPISGHRSVSWYQQTPGQGLQFLFEYFSETQRNKGNFPGRFSGRQFSNSRSEMNVSTLELGDSALYLCASSSPKDRPNTEAFFGQGTRLTVV.

V gene TRBV18 combines with J gene TRBJ2-7; 11 nucleotides agree with TRBD1. Germline V gene lookup returns CDR1 KGHSH and CDR2 LQKENI. This CDR3 is 16 amino acids long. The V gene end was trimmed by 2 bases and the J gene end by 4 bases; junction bases not matched to a gene: 7. CDR3 region: CASSPLRTGGRYEQYF. CDR3 in DNA: TGTGCCAGCTCACCATTACGGACAGGGGGCCGGTACGAGCAGTACTTC. The full variable domain, with the rest looked up from reference TRBV18 and TRBJ2-7, is NAGVMQNPRHLVRRRGQEARLRCSPMKGHSHVYWYRQLPEEGLKFMVYLQKENIIDESGMPKERFSAEFPKEGPSILRIQQVVRGDSAAYFCASSPLRTGGRYEQYFGPGTRLTVT.

The V and J genes are TRBV30 and TRBJ1-5; D is ambiguous. CDR3 size: 14 residues. The V and J ends lost 2 bases and 6 bases respectively, with 14 bases between them. The germline CDR1 and CDR2 sequences are GTSNPN and SVGIG (reference sequence). CDR3 coding DNA: TGTGCCTGGAGTCCCGGGGTGGTCACTCAGCCCCAGCATTTT. It specifies CAWSPGVVTQPQHF.

CDR3 protein: CASSPMQGADTEAFF. The CDR3 DNA is TGTGCCAGCAGCCCAATGCAGGGGGCGGACACTGAAGCTTTCTTT. J is TRBJ1-1 and V is TRBV3-1 (or the pseudogene TRBV3-2), with 8 bases identical to TRBD1. This CDR3 comprises 15 residues. Germline values: CDR1 LGHDT, CDR2 YNNKEL (reference sequence). The trim removed 4 bases at V and 3 bases at J, leaving 7 bases unmatched.

The V and J genes are TRBV10-3 and TRBJ1-4, with D unresolved. Trimming removed 5 bases at V and 4 bases at J, with 8 bases between. The CDR3 totals 13 residues. CDR1 and CDR2 (germline): ENHRY, SYGVKD. Here the CDR3 reads CAISRDHNEKLFF. As DNA, the CDR3 is TGTGCCATCAGTCGGGATCATAATGAAAAACTGTTTTTT.

The genes are TRBV28 and TRBJ2-7; D is unresolved. V dropped 9 bases and J dropped 2 bases, with 20 bases sitting between them. The CDR3 covers 15 residues. CDR1 and CDR2 (germline): MDHEN, SYDVKM. The CDR3 sequence: CARETRSQFPYEQYF. CDR3 nucleotide sequence: TGTGCCAGGGAGACAAGATCTCAATTTCCCTACGAGCAGTACTTC. Full variable domain (missing parts from reference TRBV28 and TRBJ2-7): DVKVTQSSRYLVKRTGEKVFLECVQDMDHENMFWYRQDPGLGLRLIYFSYDVKMKEKGDIPEGYSVSREKKERFSLILESASTNQTSMYLCARETRSQFPYEQYFGPGTRLTVT.

The chain is built from TRBV27 and TRBJ2-1; D uncertain. Looked up from germline, CDR1 is MNHEY and CDR2 is SMNVEV (reference sequence). V shed 0 bases and J shed 8 bases, with 8 bases lying between them. The CDR3 is 13 amino acids. DNA for the CDR3: TGTGCCAGCAGTTTATCGCCTCCCCATGAGCAGTTCTTC. This translates into CASSLSPPHEQFF.

V usage is TRBV12-3 or TRBV12-4 and J usage is TRBJ1-2, with D possibly TRBD1 on 6 matching bases. V was clipped by 6 bases and J by 6 bases, with 14 bases between them. This CDR3 has 13 residues. The CDR3 sequence: CASSPTGPHGYTF. The CDR3 DNA follows: TGTGCCAGCAGCCCGACAGGTCCCCATGGCTACACCTTC.

The genes are TRBV25-1 and TRBJ2-5; no clear D. Trimming removed 6 bases at V and 0 bases at J, with 8 bases between. Germline loops: CDR1 MGHDK, CDR2 SYGVNS. CDR3 length: 13 residues. The CDR3 bases are TGTGCCAGCAGGTCCGGGCACCAAGAGACCCAGTACTTC. Translated: CASRSGHQETQYF.

The chain combines TRBV13 with TRBJ1-2, with D hard to call. V lost 1 base, J lost 5 bases, and 14 bases lay in between. The CDR3 runs to 15 residues. Germline CDR1 PRHDT, CDR2 FYEKMQ (reference sequence). CDR3 bases: TGTGCCAGCAGCTTAGCCCCCAGGACGTATTATGGCTACACCTTC. Amino acids: CASSLAPRTYYGYTF.

This sequence joins TRBV9 and TRBJ2-1; D is unresolved. This CDR3 has 13 residues. The V end lost 0 bases, the J end lost 6 bases, and 7 bases lay between the germline ends. Germline V gene data show CDR1 as SGDLS and CDR2 as YYNGEE. The CDR3 here is CASSVAWGNEQFF. CDR3 sequence (DNA): TGTGCCAGCAGCGTAGCCTGGGGCAATGAGCAGTTCTTC.

The V and J genes are TRBV18 and TRBJ2-1, with D perhaps being TRBD1 or TRBD2 (6 bases each). The CDR3 extends over 12 amino acids. Trimming pared 6 bases from V and 8 bases from J, leaving 11 bases between. Per the germline V gene, CDR1 is KGHSH and CDR2 is LQKENI. The CDR3 sequence is CASSSGGDEQFF. DNA of the CDR3: TGTGCCAGCTCCTCCGGGGGCGATGAGCAGTTCTTC.

The chain links TRBV7-8 to TRBJ1-2, with D maybe TRBD1 (6 bases). Germline-derived CDR1 and CDR2 are SGHVS and FQNEAQ. The length of the CDR3 is 16 residues. Deletions cut 3 bases from V and 6 bases from J, with 20 bases between. The CDR3 loop is CASSFPQGSGPDGYTF. DNA of the CDR3: TGTGCCAGCAGCTTCCCACAGGGCTCAGGTCCCGATGGCTACACCTTC.

The rearrangement links TRBV28 to TRBJ2-7; 14 nucleotides match TRBD2. The V segment lost 7 bases and the J segment 4 bases; nucleotides outside the gene matches: 15. Germline CDR1 is MDHEN and CDR2 is SYDVKM. The CDR3 sequence is 18 residues long. CDR3 sequence (DNA): TGTGCCAGCACCACCTATTTAGGGACTAGCGGGAGTATGTACGAGCAGTACTTC. Amino acid sequence: CASTTYLGTSGSMYEQYF.

The count of this clone is one. The rearrangement joins TRBV10-2 to TRBJ1-4; D is possibly TRBD1 (5 bases). CDR1 is WSHSY and CDR2 is SAAADI in the germline V gene. The V and J ends lost 2 bases and 0 bases respectively, with 7 bases between them. This CDR3 is 15 amino acids long. CDR3 sequence: CASSEDSATNEKLFF. The CDR3 DNA sequence: TGCGCCAGCAGTGAGGACAGTGCAACTAATGAAAAACTGTTTTTT.

J is TRBJ1-1 and V is TRBV15, with D unclear. This CDR3 contains 13 residues. Trimming took 3 bases from V and 3 from J, leaving 8 bases between them. Germline V gene data show CDR1 as LNHNV and CDR2 as YYDKDF (reference sequence). Written as DNA, the CDR3 is TGTGCCACCAGCAGGGAGTGGGACACTGAAGCTTTCTTT. It translates to CATSREWDTEAFF.

V and J are TRBV2 and TRBJ1-1, with 10 bases identical to TRBD1. Losses at the gene ends were 5 bases for V and 4 bases for J; bases not matched to a gene: 4. The germline gives CDR1 SNHLY, CDR2 FYNNEI. The CDR3 covers 14 residues. DNA for the CDR3: TGTGCCAGCAGTCCCCGGGACAGGGGCACTGAAGCTTTCTTT. Its translation is CASSPRDRGTEAFF.